This TCR beta chain was recovered during a study of T cells in Graves' hyperthyroidism and ophthalmopathy. V was cut by 2 bases and J by 0 bases, with 7 bases left in between. The CDR3 length is 13 residues. Germline CDR1 GTSNPN, CDR2 SVGIG (reference sequence). RNA transcripts served as the template for amplifying TCR beta CDR3 regions. First-round RT-PCR with HTBI primers amplified the TCR CDR3 region. TCRdb processed the multiplex PCR reads anew with MiXCR; each CDR3 protein has one entry. The table records 600,000 to 800,000 distinct CDR3 sequences, under 45% of them present only once. Stable Graves' hyperthyroidism denoted no ophthalmopathy progression over 18 months. Notes on the study in general: A 13 V-J signature model discriminated ophthalmopathy versus stable hyperthyroidism. Blood also contained most expanded thyroid clonotypes above 0.001.

With respect to this clonotype: What it recognizes is unknown.

This TCR was sampled from a middle-aged woman with Graves' hyperthyroidism. Sequencing was carried out using blood. The chain recombines TRBV30 with TRBJ2-5; D unresolved. CDR3 in amino acids: CAWSQADQETQYF. CDR3 sequence (DNA): TGTGCCTGGAGTCAGGCGGACCAAGAGACCCAGTACTTC. The whole variable domain, remainder taken from reference TRBV30 and TRBJ2-5, is SQTIHQWPATLVQPVGSPLSLECTVEGTSNPNLYWYRQAAGRGLQLLFYSVGIGQISSEVPQNLSASRPQDRQFILSSKKLLLSDSGFYLCAWSQADQETQYFGPGTRLLVL.